One sample yielded the 8 T cell receptor beta chains listed below, sequenced in a study of OX40 agonist ivuxolimab in advanced cancers. Here immunoSEQ multiplex PCR was the method, and the copy in TCRdb shows in-frame clones only, minus some. The table includes about 79,000 clones, 92% detected once. The sequenced sample was CD4+ or CD8+ T cells sorted from blood, obtained in a trial of the OX40 agonist ivuxolimab. Receptor source: an adult with an advanced solid tumor such as melanoma, head and neck, liver or kidney cancer.

The genes are TRBV11-2 and TRBJ2-1; 7 positions match TRBD1. The germline CDR1 and CDR2 sequences are SGHAT and FQNNGV. With 5 bases clipped from V and 8 bases from J, the junction kept 9 bases outside the gene matches. The CDR3 contains 14 residues. This CDR3 is CASSRFTGVDEQFF. CDR3 coding DNA: TGTGCCAGCAGCAGGTTCACAGGGGTGGATGAGCAGTTCTTC.

The chain couples TRBV7-9 to TRBJ1-5, with D tentatively TRBD1 (6 bases). CDR3 length: 13 amino acids. Germline CDR1 reads SEHNR; CDR2 reads FQNEAQ (reference sequence). V was trimmed by 5 bases and J by 7 bases, leaving 12 bases between them. The chain's CDR3 is CASSLAGAQPQHF. CDR3 DNA: TGTGCCAGCAGCCTTGCGGGGGCCCAGCCCCAGCATTTT.

As to this clone: Mismatch with germline at one junction end may stem from a read error. This chain links TRBV29-1 with TRBJ1-5, with 7 bases that match TRBD1. CDR3 length: 13 residues. CDR1 is SQVTM and CDR2 is ANQGSEA in the germline V gene. The CDR3 region is CSVEGQGNQPQHF. The CDR3 DNA reads TGCAGCGTGGAAGGACAGGGCAATCAGCCCCAGCATTTT. Filled out from reference TRBV29-1 and TRBJ1-5, the complete variable domain reads SAVISQKPSRDICQRGTSLTIQCQVDSQVTMMFWYRQQPGQSLTLIATANQGSEATYESGFVIDKFPISRPNLTFSTLTVSNMSPEDSSIYLCSVEGQGNQPQHFGDGTRLSIL.

J is TRBJ2-2 and V is TRBV6-5; D is unclear. Germline V gene data show CDR1 as MNHEY and CDR2 as SVGAGI. The CDR3 is made up of 14 amino acids. Between the trimmed V and J ends, which lost 6 bases and 1 base, there was a span of 9 bases. As DNA, the CDR3 is TGTGCCAGCAGGAAACCTTGGAACACCGGGGAGCTGTTTTTT. Residues: CASRKPWNTGELFF.

CDR3 loop: CASSPGQGVYNEQFF. The CDR3 bases are TGTGCCAGCAGCCCAGGACAGGGGGTCTACAATGAGCAGTTCTTC. This chain uses TRBV7-2 with TRBJ2-1; 10 nucleotides agree with TRBD1. Germline V CDR1 and CDR2: SGHTA, FQGNSA. The trim removed 5 bases at V and 3 bases at J, leaving 4 bases unmatched. The CDR3 has 15 amino acids.

CDR3 residues: CASSFPMNRGGTDTQYF. The CDR3 coding sequence is TGTGCCAGCAGTTTTCCCATGAACAGGGGTGGCACAGATACGCAGTATTTT. This rearrangement joins TRBV28 to TRBJ2-3, with 7 nucleotides matching TRBD1. The CDR3 has 17 amino acids. V was pared by 3 bases and J by 1 base, with 10 bases of the junction left unmatched. Germline V gives CDR1 MDHEN, CDR2 SYDVKM.

The chain links TRBV5-1 to TRBJ2-2, with D possibly matching TRBD2 (6 bases). This CDR3 region has 15 residues. Trimming left V 4 bases short and J 2 bases short, with 12 bases between. In germline, CDR1 is SGHRS, CDR2 YFSETQ. CDR3: CASSDGRENTGELFF. CDR3 sequence (DNA): TGCGCCAGCAGCGACGGGAGAGAAAACACCGGGGAGCTGTTTTTT.

V is TRBV6-5 and J is TRBJ2-1; tentative D call: TRBD2 (6 bases). CDR3 length: 16 amino acids. CDR1 and CDR2 from the germline V gene are MNHEY and SVGAGI. With 2 bases removed from V and 0 bases from J, the gap between germline ends came to 11 bases. The CDR3 loop reads CASSYRSGVSYNEQFF. The CDR3 bases are TGTGCCAGCAGTTACCGGTCGGGGGTCTCCTACAATGAGCAGTTCTTC.